Below, one TCR beta chain is given with its context. The sample originates from a study of blood T cell repertoires in COVID-19. The table came from immunoSEQ multiplex PCR; TCRdb's copy has only in-frame clones and leaves some out. Of 50,000 to 60,000 clones listed, 85% to 90% were seen once; the top ten hold roughly 10%. Sequenced input: peripheral blood. This sequence originates from a man older than 75 with active or convalescent COVID-19.

The CDR3 loop is CASRRTGDGYTF. CDR3 DNA sequence: TGTGCCAGTAGGCGGACAGGGGATGGCTACACCTTC. The gene calls are TRBV19 and TRBJ1-2; 9 nucleotides align to TRBD1. Germline assignment: CDR1 LNHDA and CDR2 SQIVND (reference sequence). The ends lost 6 bases at V and 6 bases at J; junction bases unmatched: 2. The CDR3 covers 12 residues.